This TCR beta chain was recorded in a study of CD8+CD57+ T cells in acquired aplastic anemia. As for the study in general: Each DNA sample taken from sorted CD4+ and CD8+ cells came to about 3 ug on average. Sequencing produced an average of roughly 11 million reads per healthy donor for CD4+ cells. Study-wide results and caveats: Patients and controls shared under 35 CD8+ CDR3 sequences, which appeared highly expressed in patients and within their immunodominant clones. The CD8+ Simpson's diversity of patients and controls was not significantly different.

Trimming stripped 4 bases from V and 8 bases from J, with 18 bases between. CDR3 length: 14 amino acids. From germline, CDR1 is DFQATT and CDR2 SNEGSKA (reference sequence). Concerning this clonotype: Its antigen remains unknown.

Genomic DNA served as template for TCR beta VDJ and CDR3 profiling. MiXCR, applied by TCRdb to the reads, yields one record per CDR3 protein. The data show 400,000 to 500,000 distinct CDR3 sequences, roughly 64% seen once. The chain is built from TRBV20-1 and TRBJ2-1; maybe TRBD2 (6 bases). This clonotype originated in a human donor in good health, serving as a control. The material sequenced was sorted CD4+, CD8+, or CD8+CD57+ T cells (not recorded which) from PBMCs. The CDR3 spells CSATPQVPGDEQFF. CDR3 DNA sequence: TGCAGTGCTACGCCCCAGGTACCGGGGGATGAGCAGTTCTTC.